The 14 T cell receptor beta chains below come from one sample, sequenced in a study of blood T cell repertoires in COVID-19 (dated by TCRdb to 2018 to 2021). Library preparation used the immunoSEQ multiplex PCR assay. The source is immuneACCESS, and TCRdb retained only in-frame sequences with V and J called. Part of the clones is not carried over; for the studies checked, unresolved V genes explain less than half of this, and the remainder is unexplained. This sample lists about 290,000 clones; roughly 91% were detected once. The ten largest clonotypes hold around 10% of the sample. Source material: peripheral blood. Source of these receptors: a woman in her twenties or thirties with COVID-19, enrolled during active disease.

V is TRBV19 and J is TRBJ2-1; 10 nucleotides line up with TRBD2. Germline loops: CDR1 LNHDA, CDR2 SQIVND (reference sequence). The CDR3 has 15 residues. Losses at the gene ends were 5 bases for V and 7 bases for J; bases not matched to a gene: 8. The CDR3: CASSSAGGPWNEQFF. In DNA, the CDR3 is TGTGCCAGTAGTTCAGCGGGGGGGCCGTGGAATGAGCAGTTCTTC.

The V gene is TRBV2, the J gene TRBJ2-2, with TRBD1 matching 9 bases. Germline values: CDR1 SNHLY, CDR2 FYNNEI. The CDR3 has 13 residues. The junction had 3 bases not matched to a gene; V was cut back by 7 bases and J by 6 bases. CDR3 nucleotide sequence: TGTGCCAGCAAAACAGGGGGCCCCGGGGAGCTGTTTTTT. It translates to CASKTGGPGELFF.

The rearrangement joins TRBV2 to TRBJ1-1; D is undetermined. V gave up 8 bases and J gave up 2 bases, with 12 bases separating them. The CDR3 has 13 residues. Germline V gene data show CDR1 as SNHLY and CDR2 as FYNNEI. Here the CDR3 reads CASETEINTEAFF. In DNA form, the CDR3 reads TGTGCCAGCGAAACAGAGATTAACACTGAAGCTTTCTTT.

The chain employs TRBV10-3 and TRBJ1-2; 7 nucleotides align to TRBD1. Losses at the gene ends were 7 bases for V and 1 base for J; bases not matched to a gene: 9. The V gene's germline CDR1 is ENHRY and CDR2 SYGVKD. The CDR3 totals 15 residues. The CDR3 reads CAINPGQDLNYGYTF. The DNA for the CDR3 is TGTGCCATCAACCCCGGACAGGACCTTAACTATGGCTACACCTTC.

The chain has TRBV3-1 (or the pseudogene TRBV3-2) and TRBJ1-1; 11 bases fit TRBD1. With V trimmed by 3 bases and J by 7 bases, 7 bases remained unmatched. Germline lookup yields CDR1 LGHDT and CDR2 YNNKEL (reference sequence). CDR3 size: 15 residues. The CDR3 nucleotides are TGTGCCAGCAGCCAGAGGGACAGGGGGTCAGGTGAAGCTTTCTTT. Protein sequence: CASSQRDRGSGEAFF.

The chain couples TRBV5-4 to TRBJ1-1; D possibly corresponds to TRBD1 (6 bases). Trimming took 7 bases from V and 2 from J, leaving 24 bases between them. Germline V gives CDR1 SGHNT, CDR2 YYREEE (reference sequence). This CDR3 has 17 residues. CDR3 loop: CASGYLGWVGTNTEAFF. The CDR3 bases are TGTGCCAGCGGATATTTAGGGTGGGTAGGGACAAACACTGAAGCTTTCTTT.

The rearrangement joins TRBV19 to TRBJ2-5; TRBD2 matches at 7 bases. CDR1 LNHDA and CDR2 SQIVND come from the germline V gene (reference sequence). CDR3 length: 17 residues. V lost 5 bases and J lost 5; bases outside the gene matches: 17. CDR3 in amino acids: CASSPPRETAGGETQYF. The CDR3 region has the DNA TGTGCCAGTAGTCCCCCTCGAGAGACGGCCGGGGGGGAGACCCAGTACTTC.

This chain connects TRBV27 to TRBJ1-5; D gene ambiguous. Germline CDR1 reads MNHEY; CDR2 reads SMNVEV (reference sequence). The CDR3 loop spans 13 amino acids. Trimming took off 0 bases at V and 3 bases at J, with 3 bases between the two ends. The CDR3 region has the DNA TGTGCCAGCAGTTTATCCCACAATCAGCCCCAGCATTTT. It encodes CASSLSHNQPQHF.

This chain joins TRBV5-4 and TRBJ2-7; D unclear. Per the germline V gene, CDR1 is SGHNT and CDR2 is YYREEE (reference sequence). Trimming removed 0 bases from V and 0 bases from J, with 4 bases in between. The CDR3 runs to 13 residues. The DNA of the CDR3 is TGTGCCAGCAGCTTGGACGGCTCCTACGAGCAGTACTTC. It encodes CASSLDGSYEQYF.

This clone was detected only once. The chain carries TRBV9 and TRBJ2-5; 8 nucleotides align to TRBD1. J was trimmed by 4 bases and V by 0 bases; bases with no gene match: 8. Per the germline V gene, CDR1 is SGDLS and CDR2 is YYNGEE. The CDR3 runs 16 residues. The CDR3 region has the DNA TGTGCCAGCAGCGTAGATCAGGGGGCGGTTTCAGAGACCCAGTACTTC. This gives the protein CASSVDQGAVSETQYF.

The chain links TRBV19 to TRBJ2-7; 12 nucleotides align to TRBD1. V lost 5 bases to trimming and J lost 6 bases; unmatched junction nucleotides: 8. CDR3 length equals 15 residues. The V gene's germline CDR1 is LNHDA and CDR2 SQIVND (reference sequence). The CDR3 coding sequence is TGTGCCAGTAGTCGGACGGGACAGGGGGCGCTCGAGCAGTACTTC. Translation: CASSRTGQGALEQYF.

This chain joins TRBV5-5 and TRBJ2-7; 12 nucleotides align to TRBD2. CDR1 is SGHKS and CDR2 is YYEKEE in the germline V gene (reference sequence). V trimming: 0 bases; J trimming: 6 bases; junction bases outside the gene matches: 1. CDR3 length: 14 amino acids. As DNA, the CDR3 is TGTGCCAGCAGCTTGGGACTAGCGGGGGTCGAGCAGTACTTC. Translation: CASSLGLAGVEQYF.

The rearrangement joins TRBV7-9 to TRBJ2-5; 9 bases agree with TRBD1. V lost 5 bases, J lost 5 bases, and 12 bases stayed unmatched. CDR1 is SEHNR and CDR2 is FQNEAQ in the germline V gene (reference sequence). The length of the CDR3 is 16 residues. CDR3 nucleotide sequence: TGTGCCAGCAGCCCACGCGGGACAGGGCTAGGGGAGACCCAGTACTTC. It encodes CASSPRGTGLGETQYF.

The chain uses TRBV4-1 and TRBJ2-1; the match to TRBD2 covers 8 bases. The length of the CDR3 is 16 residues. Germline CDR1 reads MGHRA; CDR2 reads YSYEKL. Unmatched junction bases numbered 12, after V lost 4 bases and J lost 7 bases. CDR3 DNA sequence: TGCGCCAGCAGCCTGGAGTGGACGGGGGGGCCTAATGAGCAGTTCTTC. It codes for CASSLEWTGGPNEQFF.